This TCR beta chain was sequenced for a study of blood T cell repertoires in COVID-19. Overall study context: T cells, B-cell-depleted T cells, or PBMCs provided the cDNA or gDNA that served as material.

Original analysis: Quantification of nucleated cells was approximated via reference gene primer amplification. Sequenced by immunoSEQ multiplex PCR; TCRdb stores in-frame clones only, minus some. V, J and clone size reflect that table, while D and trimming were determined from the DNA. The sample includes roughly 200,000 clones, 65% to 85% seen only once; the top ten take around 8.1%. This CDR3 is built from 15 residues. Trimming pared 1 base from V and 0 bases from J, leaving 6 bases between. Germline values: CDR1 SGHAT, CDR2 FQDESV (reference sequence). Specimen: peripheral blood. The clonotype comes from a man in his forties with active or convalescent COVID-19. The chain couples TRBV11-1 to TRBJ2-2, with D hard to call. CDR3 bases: TGTGCCAGCAGCTTAGGAGCCTCGAACACCGGGGAGCTGTTTTTT. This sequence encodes CASSLGASNTGELFF.